This T cell receptor beta chain is from a study of blood T cell repertoires in COVID-19. In the study overall: Specimens from acute and convalescent COVID-19 originated in the United States, Italy and Spain. In each case, the material was cDNA or gDNA derived from T cells, B-cell-depleted T cells, or PBMCs.

Germline CDR1 MNHEY, CDR2 SMNVEV (reference sequence). The CDR3 has 13 amino acids. Trimming removed 0 bases from V and 10 bases from J, with 10 bases in between. As originally analysed: Estimation of nucleated cell counts relied on the amplification of reference gene primers. This table comes from immunoSEQ multiplex PCR, and its TCRdb copy is limited to in-frame clones, with some not included. D and trimming come from the DNA, and the V and J calls and clone size come from that table. Here the sample spans some 70,000 clones, around 92% being singletons. The chain recombines TRBV27 with TRBJ2-1, with D hard to call. Material: peripheral blood. The sequence came from a human donor with active COVID-19. The donor label of this sample is uncertain. The chain's CDR3 is CASSLSYYQEQFF. In DNA, the CDR3 is TGTGCCAGCAGTTTATCGTACTATCAGGAGCAGTTCTTC.